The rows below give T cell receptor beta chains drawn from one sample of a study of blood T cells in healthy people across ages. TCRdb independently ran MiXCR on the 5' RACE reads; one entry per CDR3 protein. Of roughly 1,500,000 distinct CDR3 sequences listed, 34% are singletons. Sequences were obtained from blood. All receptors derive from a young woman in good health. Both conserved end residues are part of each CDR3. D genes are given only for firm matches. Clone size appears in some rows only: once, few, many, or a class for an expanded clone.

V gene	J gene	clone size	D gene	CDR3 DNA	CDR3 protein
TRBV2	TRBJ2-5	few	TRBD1	TGTGCCAGCAGGTGGGGGACAGGCCGCCAAGAGACCCAGTACTTC	CASRWGTGRQETQYF
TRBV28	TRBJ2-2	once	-	TGTGCCAGCAGTTTATGGGACAGCTACACCGGGGAGCTGTTTTTT	CASSLWDSYTGELFF
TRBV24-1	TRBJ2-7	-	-	TGTGCCACCAGTGATAATAACGCAGGGTACGAGCAGTACTTC	CATSDNNAGYEQYF
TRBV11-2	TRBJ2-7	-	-	TGTGCCAGCAGCCCCCTCGGGGTGGAGAGCGGGCAGTACTTC	CASSPLGVESGQYF
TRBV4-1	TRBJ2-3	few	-	TGCGCCAGCAGCCAAGTGGCCAGAACAGATACGCAGTATTTT	CASSQVARTDTQYF
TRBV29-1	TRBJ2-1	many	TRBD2	TGCAGCGTTGACCAGCGGGAGTTAGGGCAGTTCTTC	CSVDQRELGQFF
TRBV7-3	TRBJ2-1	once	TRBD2	TGTGCCAGCAGCTTATTTAGCGGGAGCGGGAATGAGCAGTTCTTC	CASSLFSGSGNEQFF
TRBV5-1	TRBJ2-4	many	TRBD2	TGCGCCAGCAGCCCATCGGAGGCGGGAGGAATGAACATTCAGTACTTC	CASSPSEAGGMNIQYF
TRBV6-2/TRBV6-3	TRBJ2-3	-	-	TGTGCCAGCGGTACGACGGGAGGCACAGATACGCAGTATTTT	CASGTTGGTDTQYF
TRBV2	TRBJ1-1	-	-	TGTGCCAGCAAGGTTCAGGGAAACACTGAAGCTTTCTTT	CASKVQGNTEAFF
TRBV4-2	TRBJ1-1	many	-	TGTGCCAGCAGCCAAGATGGAGGGGGGACGACGGATGAAGCTTTCTTT	CASSQDGGGTTDEAFF
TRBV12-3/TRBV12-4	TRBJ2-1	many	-	TGTGCCAGCAGTTTACAGGGTCGGAATGAGCAGTTCTTC	CASSLQGRNEQFF
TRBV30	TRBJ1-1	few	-	TGTGCCTGGAATCCTAAGATGAACACTGAAGCTTTCTTT	CAWNPKMNTEAFF
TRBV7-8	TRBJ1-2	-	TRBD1	TGTACCAGCAGCCCGGGACAGGGCTACTATGGCTACACCTTC	CTSSPGQGYYGYTF
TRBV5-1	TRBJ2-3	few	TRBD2	TGCGCCAGCAGTGGACTAGTTTCTGATACGCAGTATTTT	CASSGLVSDTQYF
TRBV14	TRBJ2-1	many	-	TGTGCCAGCAGCCAACCCGGGCTAGCCGACAATGAGCAGTTCTTC	CASSQPGLADNEQFF
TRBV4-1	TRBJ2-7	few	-	TGCGCCAGCAGCCAAGGCCGGGACGGCTCCTACGAGCAGTACTTC	CASSQGRDGSYEQYF
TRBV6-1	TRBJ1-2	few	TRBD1	TGTGCCAGCAGTGAAAAGGGGGCTTATGGCTACACCTTC	CASSEKGAYGYTF
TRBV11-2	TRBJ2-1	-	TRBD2	TGTGCCAGCCAAAGGGGACTAGCGGTTTACAATGAGCAGTTCTTC	CASQRGLAVYNEQFF
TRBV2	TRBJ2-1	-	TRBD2	TGTGCCAGCAGTGAAGAGGTTAGCGGGGCCTACAATGAGCAGTTCTTC	CASSEEVSGAYNEQFF
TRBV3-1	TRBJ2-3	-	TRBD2	TGTGCCAGCAGCCTGAGGAGCGGGATTAGTCGCACAGATACGCAGTATTTT	CASSLRSGISRTDTQYF
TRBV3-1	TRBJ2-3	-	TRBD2	TGTGCCAGCAGTCCAACTCGATTCGGACTAGCGGGAGGGGGATTCACAGATATGCAGTATTTT	CASSPTRFGLAGGGFTDMQYF
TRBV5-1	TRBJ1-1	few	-	TGCGCCAGCAGCTTGTCCGGGGGGCCGGCTGAAGCTTTCTTT	CASSLSGGPAEAFF
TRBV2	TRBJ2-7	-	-	TGTGCCAGCAGGGGGACCCAATACGAGCAGTACTTC	CASRGTQYEQYF
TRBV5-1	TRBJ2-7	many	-	TGCGCCAGCAGCTTGGATTACTACGAGCAGTACTTC	CASSLDYYEQYF
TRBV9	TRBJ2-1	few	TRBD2	TGTGCCAGCAGCGGCCCGGTGGCTAGCGGGGGGAATGAGCAGTTCTTC	CASSGPVASGGNEQFF
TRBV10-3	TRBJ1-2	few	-	TGTGCCATCAGTGAGTCGAGAAACTATGGCTACACCTTC	CAISESRNYGYTF
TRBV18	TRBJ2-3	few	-	TGTGCCAGCTCACTTCTGAAACCATTCACAGATACGCAGTATTTT	CASSLLKPFTDTQYF
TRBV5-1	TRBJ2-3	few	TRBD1	TGCGCCAGCAGCTTCGGGACAGGGCAAGATACGCAGTATTTT	CASSFGTGQDTQYF
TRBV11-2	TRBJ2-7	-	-	TGTGCCAGCAGCACTACAGATTCCTCCACCTACGAGCAGTACTTC	CASSTTDSSTYEQYF
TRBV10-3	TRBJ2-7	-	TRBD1	TGTGCCATCAGGGGCACCGGGACAGGGGACTCCTACGAGCAGTACTTC	CAIRGTGTGDSYEQYF
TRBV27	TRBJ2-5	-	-	TGTGCCAGCAGTTCTCTTCGGCTGGGGCAGACCCAGTACTTC	CASSSLRLGQTQYF
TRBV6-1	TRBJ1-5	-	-	TGTGCCAGCAGTGAACCGGGATGGGGCGATAGCAATCAGCCCCAGCATTTT	CASSEPGWGDSNQPQHF
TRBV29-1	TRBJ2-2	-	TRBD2	TGCAGCGTTAGCGGGGGGGCTAACACCGGGGAGCTGTTTTTT	CSVSGGANTGELFF
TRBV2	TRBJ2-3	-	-	TGTGCCAGCAGAACCGAGGAGAATAAATGGAGCACAGATACGCAGTATTTT	CASRTEENKWSTDTQYF
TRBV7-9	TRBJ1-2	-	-	TGTGCCAGCAGCCCGACAACGGGAGTATCGTATGGCTACACCTTC	CASSPTTGVSYGYTF
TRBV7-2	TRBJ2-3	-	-	TGTGCCAGCAGCGCCTGGGGGGCAAGCACAGATACGCAGTATTTT	CASSAWGASTDTQYF
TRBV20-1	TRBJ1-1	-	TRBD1	TGCAGTGCTGGCCGGATGACAGGGACTGAAGCTTTCTTT	CSAGRMTGTEAFF
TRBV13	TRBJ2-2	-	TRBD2	TGTGCCAGCAGCTTACCCGGGACTAGCGCCACCGGGGAGCTGTTTTTT	CASSLPGTSATGELFF
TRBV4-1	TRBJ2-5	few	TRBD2	TGCGCCAGCAGCCAAGTGTGGCTAGCGGAAACCCAAGAGACCCAGTACTTC	CASSQVWLAETQETQYF
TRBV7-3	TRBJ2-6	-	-	TGTGCCAGCAGCTTAACCCCGTCGGTTGGGGCCAACGTCCTGACTTTC	CASSLTPSVGANVLTF
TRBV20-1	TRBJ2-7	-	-	TGCAGTGCCGGGGCTGGGAGCCCCTACGAGCAGTACTTC	CSAGAGSPYEQYF